The rows below give T cell receptor beta chains drawn from one sample of a study of T cells in Graves' hyperthyroidism and ophthalmopathy. One entry per CDR3 protein results from TCRdb running MiXCR on the multiplex PCR reads. The sample lists roughly 380,000 distinct CDR3 sequences, about 13% occurring once. What was sequenced was blood. Receptor source: a man aged 30-40 years with Graves' hyperthyroidism that later progressed to Graves' ophthalmopathy. Each CDR3 is given with its conserved first and last residue. The order of the fields is D gene, V gene, J gene, clone size, CDR3 DNA, CDR3 protein. D genes are given only for firm matches. Not every row has a clone size; where given, it reads once, few, many or a size class.

TRBD1,TRBV6-1,TRBJ2-5,few,TGTGCCAGCAGAACCGGGACAGGGCATAATATTGGGGAGACCCAGTACTTC,CASRTGTGHNIGETQYF
.,TRBV29-1,TRBJ1-1,.,TGCAGCGTTGGGGCCAACACTGAAGCTTTCTTT,CSVGANTEAFF
.,TRBV6-2/TRBV6-3,TRBJ1-4,many,TGTGCCAGCAGTTACTACGGGGGCGGTGAAAAACTGTTTTTT,CASSYYGGGEKLFF
TRBD1,TRBV20-1,TRBJ2-7,few,TGCAGTGCCAAGGACAGGGGGGTCCACGAGCAGTACTTC,CSAKDRGVHEQYF
TRBD2,TRBV20-1,TRBJ2-1,few,TGCAGTGCTAGGGGGACTAACAATGAGCAGTTCTTC,CSARGTNNEQFF
.,TRBV20-1,TRBJ2-5,many,TGCAGTGCTAGAGGAGGGTTACAAGAGACCCAGTACTTC,CSARGGLQETQYF
TRBD1,TRBV12-5,TRBJ2-7,.,TGTGCTAGTGGTTTTTCCGGGACAGATTCTTACGAGCAGTACTTC,CASGFSGTDSYEQYF
.,TRBV12-3/TRBV12-4,TRBJ2-5,.,TGTGCCAGCACCAATTACCAACTAGGACCCCAGTACTTC,CASTNYQLGPQYF
.,TRBV6-1,TRBJ2-3,.,TGTGCCAGCAGTATGCGGTCTGAATATAGCACAGATACGCAGTATTTT,CASSMRSEYSTDTQYF
.,TRBV20-1,TRBJ2-1,.,TGCAGTGCTAGTTTAACGGGACACAACTACAATGAGCAGTTCTTC,CSASLTGHNYNEQFF
TRBD1,TRBV28,TRBJ1-1,many,TGTGCCAGCAGACGGACAGGGGACCACACTGAAGCTTTCTTT,CASRRTGDHTEAFF
.,TRBV12-3/TRBV12-4,TRBJ2-3,many,TGTGCCAGCCGAAGGAGTCCTAGCACAGATACGCAGTATTTT,CASRRSPSTDTQYF
TRBD1,TRBV7-2,TRBJ1-4,many,TGCGCCAGCAGCTTGGACAGGGGGAATGAAAAACTGTTTTTT,CASSLDRGNEKLFF
.,TRBV5-1,TRBJ1-1,many,TGCGCCAGCAGCTTGATGTTGGACACTGAAGCTTTCTTT,CASSLMLDTEAFF
TRBD1,TRBV29-1,TRBJ1-4,many,TGCAGCGTTATTACCCGGGACAGCAATGAAAAACTGTTTTTT,CSVITRDSNEKLFF
.,TRBV7-9,TRBJ1-1,once,TGTGCCAGCAGCTTACCAGTAATCGGGGCCAAGCCATCCACTGAAGCTTTCTTT,CASSLPVIGAKPSTEAFF
.,TRBV7-9,TRBJ2-1,many,TGTGCCAGCAGCTCTCCCCTCGACTACAATGAGCAGTTCTTC,CASSSPLDYNEQFF
.,TRBV27,TRBJ1-1,.,TGTGCCAGCAGTTTAAAGCGGGGGCGCGGTGAAGCTTTCTTT,CASSLKRGRGEAFF
TRBD2,TRBV11-2,TRBJ2-2,many,TGTGCCAGCAGCTTAGCAGCTAGCGGGGACACCGGGGAGCTGTTTTTT,CASSLAASGDTGELFF
.,TRBV6-5,TRBJ1-4,many,TGTGCCAGCAGTTACGGGGGGGGCCTAACCACTAATGAAAAACTGTTTTTT,CASSYGGGLTTNEKLFF
.,TRBV20-1,TRBJ1-1,.,TGCAGTGCAAACGGACTCGGACAGCTTGAAGCTTTCTTT,CSANGLGQLEAFF
.,TRBV13,TRBJ2-4,.,TGTGCCAGCAGCTTAGAGGGGGCCAAAAACATTCAGTACTTC,CASSLEGAKNIQYF
TRBD2,TRBV7-2,TRBJ2-1,many,TGTGCCAGCAGCTTAGCGCTGCTAGCGGGGGGGCGGAATGAGCAGTTCTTC,CASSLALLAGGRNEQFF
TRBD1,TRBV11-2,TRBJ2-7,.,TGTGCCAGCAGCCCCCAGACAGGGGGCGAGCAGTACTTC,CASSPQTGGEQYF
TRBD2,TRBV3-1,TRBJ2-7,.,TGTGCCAGCAGCCAAGATCGGGGGGGCTCCTACGAGCAGTACTTC,CASSQDRGGSYEQYF
.,TRBV27,TRBJ1-6,many,TGTGCCAGCAGTTTGTTGGGGGACACCAGCTCCTATAATTCACCCCTCCACTTT,CASSLLGDTSSYNSPLHF
.,TRBV6-6,TRBJ1-1,many,TGTGCCAGCAGTTACACGGTGAGCACTGAAGCTTTCTTT,CASSYTVSTEAFF
.,TRBV25-1,TRBJ2-2,.,TGTGCCAGCAGTACCCTGAAAATTATTGGACAGACGAACACCGGGGAGCTGTTTTTT,CASSTLKIIGQTNTGELFF
.,TRBV12-3/TRBV12-4,TRBJ2-5,.,TGTGCCGGTCGAGGGGCGCCACAAGAGACCCAGTACTTC,CAGRGAPQETQYF
TRBD1,TRBV19,TRBJ1-1,few,TGTGCCAGTAGTTCAGGACAGGGGGCTGCTGAAGCTTTCTTT,CASSSGQGAAEAFF
.,TRBV6-1,TRBJ2-2,.,TGTGCCAGCGTGAGGGGTTGGGACCATGGCGCCGGGGAGCTGTTTTTT,CASVRGWDHGAGELFF
.,TRBV7-9,TRBJ1-4,.,TGTGCCAGCAGCTCGGAACAGGGACTTAATGAAAAACTGTTTTTT,CASSSEQGLNEKLFF
.,TRBV6-1,TRBJ2-2,few,TGTGCCAGCAGTTCCTTCGCGGGCACCGGGGAGCTGTTTTTT,CASSSFAGTGELFF
.,TRBV2,TRBJ1-5,many,TGTGCCAGCAGTGAGGACAGCCATAGCAATCAGCCCCAGCATTTT,CASSEDSHSNQPQHF
.,TRBV6-1,TRBJ1-2,many,TGTGCCAGCAGTGCCTCCCGGGACCGCGTTAACTATGGCTACACCTTC,CASSASRDRVNYGYTF
TRBD1,TRBV5-1,TRBJ1-5,few,TGCGCCAGCAGCTTGGGTACAGGGGGATTGAATCAGCCCCAGCATTTT,CASSLGTGGLNQPQHF
.,TRBV4-1,TRBJ1-1,.,TGCGCCAGCAGCCAGGTTTACAGGGACCAGAACACTGAAGCTTTCTTT,CASSQVYRDQNTEAFF
TRBD1,TRBV28,TRBJ1-2,few,TGTGCCAGCAGTCCCCCGGGACAGCAGGAGGGCTACACCTTC,CASSPPGQQEGYTF
TRBD1,TRBV20-1,TRBJ2-3,.,TGCAGTGCTACCAGGGGGCGCGTGGAGTCGGCAGATACGCAGTATTTT,CSATRGRVESADTQYF
.,TRBV29-1,TRBJ1-1,.,TGCAGCGTCCGAACAGGGAACACTGAAGCTTTCTTT,CSVRTGNTEAFF